The clone carrying this T cell receptor beta chain was detected only once. Clones were sequenced by immunoSEQ multiplex PCR, and TCRdb holds only the in-frame ones, with some missing. Among 230,000 or so clones listed, around 89% were seen once. This sample stems from a study of blood T cell repertoires in COVID-19. The CDR3 extends over 15 amino acids. Germline lookup yields CDR1 PRHDT and CDR2 FYEKMQ (reference sequence). The ends were cut back, 2 bases at V and 1 base at J, with 11 bases in the middle. The specimen sequenced was peripheral blood. This rearrangement joins TRBV13 to TRBJ1-1; no clear D gene. This clonotype was obtained from a woman in her sixties or seventies with COVID-19, enrolled during active disease. As DNA, the CDR3 is TGTGCCAGCAGCTTACACGGGATAAAGAACACTGAAGCTTTCTTT. It specifies CASSLHGIKNTEAFF.